This entry concerns a single TCR beta chain. The J segment lost 5 bases and the V segment lost 3 bases, leaving 2 bases of the junction unmatched. Germline CDR1 is SGHRS and CDR2 is YFSETQ. The CDR3 runs 14 residues. This entry comes from a study of blood T cell repertoires in COVID-19. Profiled with immunoSEQ multiplex PCR; TCRdb holds only in-frame clones, not every one. The data show tens of thousands of clones, roughly 89% seen once. The rearrangement joins TRBV5-1 to TRBJ1-4; 9 nucleotides match TRBD1. The sequenced material came from peripheral blood. This receptor was identified in a man aged 60 to 69 with active COVID-19. CDR3 DNA: TGCGCCAGCAGCTCCGGGACAGGGAATGAAAAACTGTTTTTT. This translates into CASSSGTGNEKLFF.